The 15 T cell receptor beta chains listed next were all sequenced from one sample in a study of shared T cell receptors in the human thymus. Generated by immunoSEQ multiplex PCR, the TCRdb table keeps only in-frame clones and is missing some. The profile shows about 540,000 clones, approximately 80% of them singletons. In addition, the sample was reused for a study of human thymus T cells.

The sequencing sample was made of thymocytes. The receptors shown here come from a boy younger than two with a congenital heart defect.

The chain combines TRBV7-9 with TRBJ2-5; TRBD2 agrees at 13 bases. Germline V gives CDR1 SEHNR, CDR2 FQNEAQ (reference sequence). The CDR3 sequence is 16 residues long. With V trimmed by 5 bases and J by 2 bases, 5 bases remained unmatched. CDR3 amino acids: CASSTLLAGGQETQYF. The CDR3 nucleotides are TGTGCCAGCAGCACGTTACTAGCGGGAGGGCAAGAGACCCAGTACTTC.

The CDR3 DNA follows: TGTGCCAGCAGCCCGGACACCCGTAGGAACACTGAAGCTTTCTTT. Translated, it gives CASSPDTRRNTEAFF. The chain recombines TRBV7-8 with TRBJ1-1; D may be TRBD1 (5 bases). Per germline, CDR1 SGHVS and CDR2 FQNEAQ. The V gene lost 5 bases and the J gene lost 1 base, with 14 bases spanning the gap. The CDR3 length is 15 residues.

This rearrangement joins TRBV5-1 to TRBJ1-2, with a tentative D call TRBD1 (5 bases). The CDR3 sequence is 14 residues long. Germline CDR1 SGHRS, CDR2 YFSETQ. V was trimmed by 7 bases and J by 4 bases, leaving 17 bases between them. The CDR3 DNA sequence: TGCGCCAGCGCTGGGCAGGGTGCCCCCTATGGCTACACCTTC. Protein product: CASAGQGAPYGYTF. The full variable domain, completed using reference TRBV5-1 and TRBJ1-2, is KAGVTQTPRYLIKTRGQQVTLSCSPISGHRSVSWYQQTPGQGLQFLFEYFSETQRNKGNFPGRFSGRQFSNSRSEMNVSTLELGDSALYLCASAGQGAPYGYTFGSGTRLTVV.

The V call is TRBV5-4, the J call TRBJ2-3; D might be TRBD1 (6 bases). CDR1 SGHNT and CDR2 YYREEE come from the germline V gene (reference sequence). The CDR3 spans 17 residues. The germline V and J ends were trimmed by 0 bases and 5 bases, with 19 bases remaining between them. The DNA of the CDR3 is TGTGCCAGCAGCTTGGAGGGCGGGCAGGGGCGCGAAGATACGCAGTATTTT. Translating gives CASSLEGGQGREDTQYF.

The chain has TRBV5-6 and TRBJ2-7; 9 positions agree with TRBD1. Trimming at V came to 4 bases and at J to 3 bases, leaving 14 bases not matched to a gene. CDR1 and CDR2 from the germline V gene are SGHDT and YYEEEE. This CDR3 is 17 amino acids long. The CDR3 here is CASSQQGAHPRDYEQYF. In DNA, the CDR3 is TGTGCCAGCAGCCAACAGGGGGCCCACCCCCGGGACTACGAGCAGTACTTC.

This rearrangement joins TRBV6-1 to TRBJ2-1; 11 nucleotides align to TRBD2. V lost 2 bases, J lost 0 bases, and 6 bases stayed unmatched. CDR3 size: 18 residues. Looked up from germline, CDR1 is MNHNS and CDR2 is SASEGT. CDR3 bases: TGTGCCAGCAGTGAAAGATACGGGACTAGCGGCTCCTACAATGAGCAGTTCTTC. It encodes CASSERYGTSGSYNEQFF.

This chain joins TRBV7-2 and TRBJ2-1, with D maybe TRBD2 (6 bases). Germline loops: CDR1 SGHTA, CDR2 FQGNSA. Deletions cut 1 base from V and 10 bases from J, with 26 bases between. CDR3 length: 18 amino acids. The CDR3 is CASSLGGDAGIGNLEQFF. As DNA, the CDR3 is TGTGCCAGCAGCTTAGGGGGGGATGCCGGGATCGGCAACCTAGAGCAGTTCTTC.

The chain employs TRBV9 and TRBJ2-3, with 15 bases identical to TRBD2. CDR1 is SGDLS and CDR2 is YYNGEE in the germline V gene. The CDR3 spans 17 residues. The trim removed 0 bases at V and 6 bases at J, leaving 5 bases unmatched. CDR3 amino acids: CASSVVAGLAGGDTQYF. CDR3 in DNA: TGTGCCAGCAGCGTAGTAGCGGGACTAGCGGGAGGCGATACGCAGTATTTT.

The chain employs TRBV27 and TRBJ2-7; no clear D. Deletions cut 2 bases from V and 2 bases from J, with 7 bases between. Germline assignment: CDR1 MNHEY and CDR2 SMNVEV (reference sequence). The CDR3 consists of 13 residues. CDR3 nucleotides: TGTGCCAGCAGTTTAGGCGGTCCCTACGAGCAGTACTTC. This translates into CASSLGGPYEQYF.

This clone was detected a few times. J is TRBJ2-7 and V is TRBV4-1, with TRBD2 matching 12 bases. The CDR3 has 16 residues. V shed 0 bases and J 6 bases; nucleotides not matched to a gene: 6. CDR1 is MGHRA, CDR2 YSYEKL, per germline. The CDR3 sequence is CASSQDTALAGGEQYF. In nucleotides, the CDR3 is TGCGCCAGCAGCCAAGATACCGCACTAGCGGGAGGCGAGCAGTACTTC.

This chain links TRBV25-1 with TRBJ2-7, with a possible D match to TRBD1 (6 bases). The CDR3 is made up of 12 amino acids. In germline, CDR1 is MGHDK, CDR2 SYGVNS. V lost 4 bases and J lost 5, with 9 bases in between. CDR3 coding DNA: TGTGCCAGCAGTGGGGGGCGGGACGAGCAGTACTTC. Translation gives CASSGGRDEQYF.

The rearrangement links TRBV25-1 to TRBJ1-5; D uncertain. CDR3 length: 17 amino acids. Trimming shortened V by 4 bases and J by 0 bases, and 16 bases separated the two germline ends. Looked up from germline, CDR1 is MGHDK and CDR2 is SYGVNS. DNA for the CDR3: TGTGCCAGCAGTGTACCGGCGGACTTTCATAGCAATCAGCCCCAGCATTTT. Protein product: CASSVPADFHSNQPQHF.

The chain carries TRBV27 and TRBJ2-1; D is possibly TRBD2 (7 bases). The CDR3 is made up of 16 amino acids. V dropped 0 bases and J dropped 7 bases, with 16 bases sitting between them. Germline V gene sequence: CDR1 MNHEY, CDR2 SMNVEV (reference sequence). The CDR3 nucleotides are TGTGCCAGCAGTTTATCGGGGGGGCACATCACTAATGAGCAGTTCTTC. It yields the protein CASSLSGGHITNEQFF.

The V call is TRBV27, the J call TRBJ2-6; D possibly corresponds to TRBD1 (5 bases). Germline assignment: CDR1 MNHEY and CDR2 SMNVEV (reference sequence). The CDR3 loop spans 18 amino acids. Trimming removed 5 bases from V and 0 bases from J, with 17 bases in between. CDR3 coding DNA: TGTGCCAGCAGTCCCAGGGCAGGCGTATACTCTGGGGCCAACGTCCTGACTTTC. Protein: CASSPRAGVYSGANVLTF.

The V gene is TRBV27, the J gene TRBJ1-5; 9 bases map to TRBD1. CDR3 size: 14 residues. Germline CDR1 and CDR2: MNHEY and SMNVEV (reference sequence). Losses at the gene ends were 5 bases for V and 5 bases for J; bases not matched to a gene: 4. CDR3 in amino acids: CASSVRQGDQPQHF. CDR3 in DNA: TGTGCCAGCAGTGTACGACAGGGGGATCAGCCCCAGCATTTT.